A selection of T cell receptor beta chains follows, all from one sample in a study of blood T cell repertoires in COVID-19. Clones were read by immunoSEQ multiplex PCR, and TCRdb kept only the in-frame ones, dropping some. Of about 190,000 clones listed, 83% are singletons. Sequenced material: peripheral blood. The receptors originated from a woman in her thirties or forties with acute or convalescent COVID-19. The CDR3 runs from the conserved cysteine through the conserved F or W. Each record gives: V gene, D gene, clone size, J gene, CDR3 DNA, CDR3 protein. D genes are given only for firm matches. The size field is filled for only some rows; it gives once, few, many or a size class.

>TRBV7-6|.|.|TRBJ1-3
TGTGCCAGCAGCTTAAGCGGGAGCTCTGGAAACACCATATATTTT
CASSLSGSSGNTIYF
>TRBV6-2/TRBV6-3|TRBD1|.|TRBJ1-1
TGTGCCAGCAGTTTGTCCCGCGGGACAGGGACCGAAGCTTTCTTT
CASSLSRGTGTEAFF
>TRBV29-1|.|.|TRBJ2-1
TGCAGCGCACCGGAGCTTGGGAGCTCCTACAATGAGCAGTTCTTC
CSAPELGSSYNEQFF
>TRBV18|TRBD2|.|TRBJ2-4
TGTGCCAGCTCACCAGTGGCGGGGGGGCAAACTACTTTAGCCAAAAACATTCAGTACTTC
CASSPVAGGQTTLAKNIQYF
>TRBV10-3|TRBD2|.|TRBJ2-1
TGTGCCATCAGTGGGGGTAGCGGGGGAGGCAGTGAGCAGTTCTTC
CAISGGSGGGSEQFF
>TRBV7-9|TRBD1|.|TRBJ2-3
TGTGCCAGCAGCTTCAACCTACAGGGGGCGGGAGATACGCAGTATTTT
CASSFNLQGAGDTQYF
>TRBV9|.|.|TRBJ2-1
TGTGCCAGCAGCGTGGGGCAGAACAATGAGCAGTTCTTC
CASSVGQNNEQFF
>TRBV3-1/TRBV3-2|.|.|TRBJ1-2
TGTGCCAGCAGCCAAGATGGAGTATATGGCTACACCTTC
CASSQDGVYGYTF
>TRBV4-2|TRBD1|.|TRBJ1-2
TGTGCCAGCAGCCAAGTGGACAGGGGGCTTTATGGCTACACCTTC
CASSQVDRGLYGYTF
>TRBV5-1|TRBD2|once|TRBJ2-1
TGCGCCAGCAGCCCCGGGACTACTAGGGGTGAGCAGTTCTTC
CASSPGTTRGEQFF
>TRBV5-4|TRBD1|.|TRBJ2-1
TGTGCCAGCAGCTCCCGGGACAGGGGATACAATGAGCAGTTCTTC
CASSSRDRGYNEQFF
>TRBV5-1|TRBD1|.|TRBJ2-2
TGCGCCAGCTCATACGGGACAGTGGGATTCGGCGGGGAGCTGTTTTTT
CASSYGTVGFGGELFF
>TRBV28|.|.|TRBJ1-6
TGTGCCAGCAGTTTAAGATCTGTGAGTTCACCCCTCCACTTT
CASSLRSVSSPLHF
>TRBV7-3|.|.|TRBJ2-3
TGTGCCAGCAGCTTAGTTGGGGGGAACACAGATACGCAGTATTTT
CASSLVGGNTDTQYF
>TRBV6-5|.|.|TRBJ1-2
TGTGCCAGCAGTTACTCCTGGGGGGATCTACGTGGCTACACCTTC
CASSYSWGDLRGYTF
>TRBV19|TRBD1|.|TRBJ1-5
TGTGCCAGTAGTACCCCGGACAGGTACAATCAGCCCCAGCATTTT
CASSTPDRYNQPQHF
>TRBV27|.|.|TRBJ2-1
TGTGCCAGCAGTTTTAAGGGTTGGGGGACTCTCTACAATGAGCAGTTCTTC
CASSFKGWGTLYNEQFF
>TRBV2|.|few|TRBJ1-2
TGTGCCAGCCACAGAGATTCTAACTATGGCTACACCTTC
CASHRDSNYGYTF
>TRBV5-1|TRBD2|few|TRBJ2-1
TGCGCCAGCAGAGGCGGGAGTGAAGGTGAGCAGTTCTTC
CASRGGSEGEQFF
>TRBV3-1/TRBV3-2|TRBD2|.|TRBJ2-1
TGTGCCAGCAGCCAAGTTATGACTAGCGGGAGTTCCCTCAATGAGCAGTTCTTC
CASSQVMTSGSSLNEQFF
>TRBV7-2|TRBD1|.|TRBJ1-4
TGTGCCAGCAAGAGGACAGGGCTGGAAAAACTGTTTTTT
CASKRTGLEKLFF
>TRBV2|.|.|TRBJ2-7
TGTGCCAGCAGTGAAACGTTTGGGGCTATCAACGAGCAGTACTTC
CASSETFGAINEQYF
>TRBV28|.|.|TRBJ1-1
TGTGCCAGCAGTTTAGGAGGTGGTGACACTGAAGCTTTCTTT
CASSLGGGDTEAFF
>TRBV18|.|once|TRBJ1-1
TGTGCCAGCAAACAGGGAGAGGATAACACTGAAGCTTTCTTT
CASKQGEDNTEAFF
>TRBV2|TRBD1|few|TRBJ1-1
TGTGCCAGAGGGGGCGGGTACACTGAAGCTTTCTTT
CARGGGYTEAFF
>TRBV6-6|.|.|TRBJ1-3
TGTGCCAGCAGCCCTTCCCTTACTGGCTCTGGAAACACCATATATTTT
CASSPSLTGSGNTIYF
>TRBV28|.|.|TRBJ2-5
TGTGCCAGCAGTTTTTCAGGGTCCCCAGAGACCCAGTACTTC
CASSFSGSPETQYF
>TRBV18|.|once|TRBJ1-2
TGTGCCAGCTCACCCCCCGCGGGGTATAACTATGGCTACACCTTC
CASSPPAGYNYGYTF
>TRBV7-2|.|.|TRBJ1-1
TGTGCCAGCAGCTCCAACAGACAGGCCCCAGAAGCTTTCTTT
CASSSNRQAPEAFF
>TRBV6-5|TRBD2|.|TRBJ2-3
TGTGCCAGCAGTTACTCCGGCCAGGGACTACGAGATACGCAGTATTTT
CASSYSGQGLRDTQYF
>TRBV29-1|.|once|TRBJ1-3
TGCAGCGTCAGAATCGGGGCCTATCAGGGGCGGAAAAACACCATATATTTT
CSVRIGAYQGRKNTIYF
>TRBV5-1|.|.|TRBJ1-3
TGCGCCAGCAGCCTGGGGGCTTGGGGAGATGGAAACACCATATATTTT
CASSLGAWGDGNTIYF
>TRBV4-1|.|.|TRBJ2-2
TGCGCCAGCAGCCCCCAAGGCACAGCGGCCGGGGAGCTGTTTTTT
CASSPQGTAAGELFF
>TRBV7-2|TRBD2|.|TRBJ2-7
TGTGCCAGCAGCCTAGCGGGGGCCAACTCCTACGAGCAGTACTTC
CASSLAGANSYEQYF
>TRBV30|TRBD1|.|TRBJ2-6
TGTGCCTGGAGTGCTACAGGGGAGCTCCTGACTTTC
CAWSATGELLTF
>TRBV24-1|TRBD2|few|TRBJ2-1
TGTGCCACCAGTGATTTGGGGTCTAGCGGAGACAATGAGCAGTTCTTC
CATSDLGSSGDNEQFF
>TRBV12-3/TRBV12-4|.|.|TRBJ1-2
TGTGCCAGCAGTCGGGAGTCCGGCTACACCTTC
CASSRESGYTF
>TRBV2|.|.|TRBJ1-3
TGTGCCAGCAGTGACGGTTCTTTGAGATCCTCTGGAAACACCATATATTTT
CASSDGSLRSSGNTIYF
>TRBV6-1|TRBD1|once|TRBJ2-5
TGTGCCAGCAGTGGCGGAGGGACAGGCTATTTACAAGAGACCCAGTACTTC
CASSGGGTGYLQETQYF
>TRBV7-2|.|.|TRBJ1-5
TGTGCCAGCAGCTCACCTCTCGGCGGTGTTAATCAGCCCCAGCATTTT
CASSSPLGGVNQPQHF
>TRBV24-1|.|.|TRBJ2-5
TGTGCCACCAGTGACCGATCACCCGCGCAAGTACAAGAGACCCAGTACTTC
CATSDRSPAQVQETQYF
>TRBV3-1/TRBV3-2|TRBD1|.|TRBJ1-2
TGTGCCAGCAGCCCTCAGACAGGGGGGTACCGTGGCTACACCTTC
CASSPQTGGYRGYTF
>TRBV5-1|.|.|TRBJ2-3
TGCGCCAGCAGCTCCAATGAGGGAGATACGCAGTATTTT
CASSSNEGDTQYF
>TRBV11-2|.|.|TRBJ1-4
TGTGCCAGCAGCGGCACCAGGGGAACCCCCAGTGAAAAACTGTTTTTT
CASSGTRGTPSEKLFF
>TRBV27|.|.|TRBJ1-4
TGTGCCAGCAGCCCCGTGGGCTTGGACTCAACTAATGAAAAACTGTTTTTT
CASSPVGLDSTNEKLFF
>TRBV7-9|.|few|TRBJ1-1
TGTGCCAGCAGCTTTCAGGGCTTAAACACTGAAGCTTTCTTT
CASSFQGLNTEAFF